These 31 T cell receptor beta chains share one sample of origin, sequenced in a study of shared clonotypes between healthy human individuals. Generated by immunoSEQ multiplex PCR, the TCRdb table keeps only in-frame clones and is missing some. The data hold about 2.4 million clones, with approximately 94% observed a single time. Sequenced: naive CD4+ T cells from PBMCs. As to subset: CD45RA+ positively selected. The receptors shown here come from a man aged 18 to 30 in good health. Some clones in this sample may be carry-over from other donors' samples.

The chain has TRBV5-1 and TRBJ2-1; 9 positions agree with TRBD2. J gave up 6 bases and V 0 bases, and 10 bases lay outside the gene matches. In germline, CDR1 is SGHRS, CDR2 YFSETQ. This CDR3 has 17 residues. Written as DNA, the CDR3 is TGCGCCAGCAGCTTGGGGCCGGCGGGAGGGCCGGGCAATGAGCAGTTCTTC. It yields the protein CASSLGPAGGPGNEQFF. The whole variable domain, filled in from reference TRBV5-1 and TRBJ2-1, reads KAGVTQTPRYLIKTRGQQVTLSCSPISGHRSVSWYQQTPGQGLQFLFEYFSETQRNKGNFPGRFSGRQFSNSRSEMNVSTLELGDSALYLCASSLGPAGGPGNEQFFGPGTRLTVL.

The J gene is TRBJ1-4, the V gene TRBV11-2; no clear D gene. Looked up from germline, CDR1 is SGHAT and CDR2 is FQNNGV. The germline V and J ends were trimmed by 2 bases and 1 base, with 11 bases remaining between them. This CDR3 is built from 16 residues. CDR3 DNA sequence: TGTGCCAGCAGCTTAATGAGCACGGTAACTAATGAAAAACTGTTTTTT. This translates into CASSLMSTVTNEKLFF.

A note on this clone: This sample also contains other DNA sequences that code for the same CDR3. This rearrangement joins TRBV7-3 to TRBJ2-5; D is unclear. CDR3 length equals 13 residues. Germline V gene lookup returns CDR1 SGHTA and CDR2 FQGTGA. V was cut by 4 bases and J by 3 bases, with 9 bases left in between. The CDR3: CASSSSREETQYF. CDR3 coding DNA: TGTGCCAGCAGCTCCAGCCGTGAAGAGACCCAGTACTTC.

J is TRBJ2-1 and V is TRBV27; D ambiguous. The CDR3 is made up of 14 amino acids. V was cut by 7 bases and J by 7 bases, with 17 bases left in between. Germline CDR1 reads MNHEY; CDR2 reads SMNVEV (reference sequence). Here the CDR3 DNA reads TGTGCCAGCATCGGTTATCCCCGGTTGAATGAGCAGTTCTTC. Translating it yields CASIGYPRLNEQFF.

The chain couples TRBV2 to TRBJ1-1; D is unresolved. Germline V CDR1 and CDR2: SNHLY, FYNNEI. V lost 5 bases to trimming and J lost 5 bases, with 15 bases between them. There are 14 residues in the CDR3. The CDR3 DNA reads TGTGCCAGCAGTACTGGTACATGGGGAACTGAAGCTTTCTTT. This codes for CASSTGTWGTEAFF. Filled out from reference TRBV2 and TRBJ1-1, the complete variable domain reads EPEVTQTPSHQVTQMGQEVILRCVPISNHLYFYWYRQILGQKVEFLVSFYNNEISEKSEIFDDQFSVERPDGSNFTLKIRSTKLEDSAMYFCASSTGTWGTEAFFGQGTRLTVV.

To note about this clone: An end of the junction does not agree with germline; a read error may underlie this. The chain has TRBV2 and TRBJ1-1; D unclear. Germline V gene data show CDR1 as SNHLY and CDR2 as FYNNEI. The CDR3 length is 15 residues. CDR3 nucleotides: TGTGCCAGCCATACCAACTTTAGACGGAACGCTGAAGCTTTCTTT. Amino acid sequence: CASHTNFRRNAEAFF.

The rearrangement joins TRBV6-1 to TRBJ2-7, with 8 bases identical to TRBD1. Per germline, CDR1 MNHNS and CDR2 SASEGT. This CDR3 spans 13 amino acids. V lost 7 bases to trimming and J lost 4 bases; unmatched junction nucleotides: 6. For the CDR3, the DNA is TGTGCCAGCAACCGGGACAGGAATTACGAGCAGTACTTC. Translating it yields CASNRDRNYEQYF.

The CDR3: CASSRDRVEAYEQYF. The CDR3 coding sequence is TGTGCCAGCAGCCGCGACAGGGTTGAAGCCTACGAGCAGTACTTC. The rearrangement links TRBV6-6 to TRBJ2-7; 7 nucleotides line up with TRBD1. There are 15 residues in the CDR3. The V gene's germline CDR1 is MNHNY and CDR2 SVGAGI (reference sequence). The V gene end was trimmed by 6 bases and the J gene end by 2 bases; junction bases not matched to a gene: 10.

This chain links TRBV10-3 with TRBJ1-5, with TRBD1 matching 9 bases. Germline values: CDR1 ENHRY, CDR2 SYGVKD. The CDR3 loop spans 12 amino acids. V lost 11 bases, J lost 4 bases, and 3 bases stayed unmatched. CDR3 residues: CAVGQGNQPQHF. CDR3 in DNA: TGTGCCGTTGGACAGGGGAATCAGCCCCAGCATTTT.

This clone was seen just once. This chain uses TRBV5-4 with TRBJ2-3; D unclear. CDR1 SGHNT and CDR2 YYREEE come from the germline V gene (reference sequence). Trimming left V 0 bases short and J 5 bases short, with 13 bases between. The CDR3 extends over 15 amino acids. The CDR3 is CASSLGRAPGDTQYF. In DNA, the CDR3 is TGTGCCAGCAGCTTGGGGCGTGCACCGGGAGATACGCAGTATTTT. The whole variable domain, filled in from reference TRBV5-4 and TRBJ2-3, reads ETGVTQSPTHLIKTRGQQVTLRCSSQSGHNTVSWYQQALGQGPQFIFQYYREEENGRGNFPPRFSGLQFPNYSSELNVNALELDDSALYLCASSLGRAPGDTQYFGPGTRLTVL.

The V gene is TRBV5-1, the J gene TRBJ2-5; TRBD1 is a possible D gene (6 bases). The CDR3 length is 14 residues. From germline, CDR1 is SGHRS and CDR2 YFSETQ. V lost 0 bases to trimming and J lost 4 bases, with 10 bases between them. CDR3 protein: CASSLGDRRETQYF. The CDR3 nucleotides are TGCGCCAGCAGCTTGGGTGACAGGAGAGAGACCCAGTACTTC.

V and J are TRBV18 and TRBJ2-3, with D maybe TRBD2 (6 bases). Per germline, CDR1 KGHSH and CDR2 LQKENI. Trimming cost V 2 bases and J 5 bases, with 11 bases left between them. The CDR3 contains 14 residues. The CDR3 loop reads CASSPNLGGDTQYF. The CDR3 region has the DNA TGTGCCAGCTCACCAAACTTGGGGGGAGATACGCAGTATTTT. The entire variable domain, with the rest obtained from reference TRBV18 and TRBJ2-3, is as follows: NAGVMQNPRHLVRRRGQEARLRCSPMKGHSHVYWYRQLPEEGLKFMVYLQKENIIDESGMPKERFSAEFPKEGPSILRIQQVVRGDSAAYFCASSPNLGGDTQYFGPGTRLTVL.

The gene calls are TRBV7-2 and TRBJ1-2, with D hard to call. Trimming shortened V by 0 bases and J by 2 bases, and 7 bases separated the two germline ends. The length of the CDR3 is 14 residues. Germline V gene data show CDR1 as SGHTA and CDR2 as FQGNSA. The CDR3 region has the DNA TGTGCCAGCAGCTTAGCCGAGACAAACTATGGCTACACCTTC. This sequence encodes CASSLAETNYGYTF.

Concerning this clone: Other nucleotide sequences from this sample produce the same CDR3. The chain joins TRBV19 to TRBJ2-5, with 12 bases aligning to TRBD2. The CDR3 sequence is 15 residues long. The V gene end was trimmed by 2 bases and the J gene end by 5 bases; junction bases not matched to a gene: 3. Germline V CDR1 and CDR2: LNHDA, SQIVND (reference sequence). The CDR3 loop reads CASSILAGGQETQYF. Written as DNA, the CDR3 is TGTGCCAGTAGTATACTAGCGGGAGGGCAGGAGACCCAGTACTTC.

DNA of the CDR3: TGTGCCGGAGGGACTAGCGGGAGGTCCTACGAGCAGTACTTC. Amino acid sequence: CAGGTSGRSYEQYF. This sequence joins TRBV28 and TRBJ2-7; 15 nucleotides agree with TRBD2. The CDR3 loop spans 14 amino acids. J lost 1 base, V lost 11 bases, and 3 bases had no gene match. CDR1 is MDHEN and CDR2 is SYDVKM in the germline V gene.

V gene TRBV9 combines with J gene TRBJ2-2; D is perhaps TRBD1 (5 bases). V was pared by 3 bases and J by 6 bases, with 9 bases between. Germline loops: CDR1 SGDLS, CDR2 YYNGEE. This CDR3 is built from 13 residues. The CDR3 loop reads CASSAGMAGELFF. DNA for the CDR3: TGTGCCAGCAGCGCAGGGATGGCCGGGGAGCTGTTTTTT.

This chain connects TRBV20-1 to TRBJ1-5; no clear D gene. The CDR3 contains 11 residues. Germline values: CDR1 DFQATT, CDR2 SNEGSKA (reference sequence). Between the trimmed V and J ends, which lost 5 bases and 9 bases, there was a span of 11 bases. The CDR3 reads CSAREEGPQHF. The DNA of the CDR3 is TGCAGTGCTCGGGAGGAGGGGCCCCAGCATTTT.

The rearrangement uses TRBV18 and TRBJ2-2, with 9 bases matching TRBD1. This CDR3 has 16 residues. After removal of 0 bases from V and 6 bases from J, the junction contained 5 bases not matched to a gene. The V gene's germline CDR1 is KGHSH and CDR2 LQKENI. CDR3 region: CASSPPGDREAGELFF. CDR3 DNA: TGTGCCAGCTCACCACCGGGGGACAGGGAGGCCGGGGAGCTGTTTTTT.

The rearrangement joins TRBV6-5 to TRBJ2-7; D is perhaps TRBD2 (5 bases). From germline, CDR1 is MNHEY and CDR2 SVGAGI. V was shortened by 6 bases and J by 3 bases, with 18 bases between the two germline ends. This CDR3 spans 15 amino acids. The CDR3 spells CASRLGPLGVYEQYF. In DNA, the CDR3 is TGTGCCAGCAGACTCGGGCCCCTCGGGGTCTACGAGCAGTACTTC.

The chain links TRBV2 to TRBJ2-7; 7 nucleotides align to TRBD1. The CDR3 length is 15 residues. The trim removed 5 bases at V and 0 bases at J, leaving 7 bases unmatched. Germline CDR1 SNHLY, CDR2 FYNNEI. This CDR3 reads CASSPNPGGSYEQYF. The CDR3 nucleotides are TGTGCCAGCAGTCCCAATCCAGGGGGCTCCTACGAGCAGTACTTC.

The genes are TRBV7-9 and TRBJ2-3; D gene unclear. Germline V CDR1 and CDR2: SEHNR, FQNEAQ (reference sequence). CDR3 length: 15 amino acids. The V end lost 4 bases, the J end lost 4 bases, and 15 bases lay between the germline ends. DNA for the CDR3: TGTGCCAGCAGCTCGCCAAGGGCATTTTCAGATACGCAGTATTTT. It specifies CASSSPRAFSDTQYF.

The J gene is TRBJ2-3, the V gene TRBV15, with 7 bases identical to TRBD1. The junction had 8 bases not matched to a gene; V was cut back by 3 bases and J by 2 bases. Per the germline V gene, CDR1 is LNHNV and CDR2 is YYDKDF (reference sequence). The CDR3 spans 16 residues. CDR3 residues: CATSSRWGQNTDTQYF. CDR3 DNA sequence: TGTGCCACCAGCAGTCGGTGGGGACAGAACACAGATACGCAGTATTTT.

The genes are TRBV29-1 and TRBJ2-1; 11 bases are a match to TRBD1. Germline values: CDR1 SQVTM, CDR2 ANQGSEA. This CDR3 contains 18 residues. Trimming removed 0 bases from V and 6 bases from J; junction bases left unmatched: 13. This CDR3 is CSVEDTGQGALQGNEQFF. As DNA, the CDR3 is TGCAGCGTTGAAGATACAGGACAGGGGGCATTACAGGGCAATGAGCAGTTCTTC.

This clone was observed a few times. The chain joins TRBV7-9 to TRBJ1-2; TRBD1 is a possible D gene (6 bases). V was trimmed by 6 bases and J by 6 bases, leaving 17 bases between them. The CDR3 runs to 14 residues. Looked up from germline, CDR1 is SEHNR and CDR2 is FQNEAQ (reference sequence). The CDR3 bases are TGTGCCAGCAGTATCCTGACAGGAGCGGATGGCTACACCTTC. Its translation is CASSILTGADGYTF.

The chain carries TRBV28 and TRBJ2-5; 9 bases fit TRBD1. The length of the CDR3 is 15 residues. CDR1 and CDR2 from the germline V gene are MDHEN and SYDVKM. The ends lost 10 bases at V and 2 bases at J; junction bases unmatched: 11. The CDR3, as DNA: TGTGCCACCCTCAACCGGGACAGGGAACAAGAGACCCAGTACTTC. Translated, it gives CATLNRDREQETQYF.

The chain recombines TRBV25-1 with TRBJ1-4; D uncertain. This CDR3 region has 13 residues. CDR1 is MGHDK and CDR2 is SYGVNS in the germline V gene. Deletions cut 7 bases from V and 10 bases from J, with 16 bases between. CDR3 loop: CASNSAGSGKLFF. The CDR3 DNA is TGTGCCAGCAATTCCGCGGGGTCAGGAAAACTGTTTTTT.

This clone was detected a few times. Within the sample, other DNA sequences also encode this same CDR3. J is TRBJ1-5 and V is TRBV6-6; no firm D call. This CDR3 spans 12 amino acids. Per the germline V gene, CDR1 is MNHNY and CDR2 is SVGAGI (reference sequence). The ends were cut back, 4 bases at V and 3 bases at J, with 4 bases in the middle. CDR3 nucleotides: TGTGCCAGCAGTTTCCCCAATCAGCCCCAGCATTTT. This encodes CASSFPNQPQHF.

Here the CDR3 reads CASSLGGSGALTGELFF. CDR3 in DNA: TGTGCCAGCAGCTTGGGTGGGTCCGGGGCCCTCACCGGGGAGCTGTTTTTT. This chain connects TRBV5-4 to TRBJ2-2; D is possibly TRBD1 or TRBD2 (5 bases each). The CDR3 has 17 residues. Germline V gene lookup returns CDR1 SGHNT and CDR2 YYREEE (reference sequence). The V and J ends lost 0 bases and 4 bases respectively, with 16 bases between them.

The CDR3 protein is CASSAAGGNEKLFF. In DNA, the CDR3 is TGTGCCAGCAGTGCGGCCGGGGGGAACGAAAAACTGTTTTTT. The chain joins TRBV28 to TRBJ1-4, with a weak D call TRBD1 (5 bases). The germline CDR1 and CDR2 sequences are MDHEN and SYDVKM. The V end was cut by 5 bases, the J end by 8 bases, with 15 bases between. This CDR3 has 14 residues.

The chain couples TRBV11-2 to TRBJ2-7; no firm D call. There are 15 residues in the CDR3. Trimming took 0 bases from V and 1 from J, leaving 10 bases between them. Germline V lookup: CDR1 SGHAT, CDR2 FQNNGV. For the CDR3, the DNA is TGTGCCAGCAGCTTAGATCTGACGGAATCCTACGAGCAGTACTTC. Protein product: CASSLDLTESYEQYF.

The DNA of the CDR3 is TGTGCCAGCAGCCATCGGTCGACTAGCGCCCACAATGAGCAGTTCTTC. This translates into CASSHRSTSAHNEQFF. The V and J genes are TRBV11-3 and TRBJ2-1; 8 bases map to TRBD2. The CDR3 consists of 16 residues. The ends lost 5 bases at V and 5 bases at J; junction bases unmatched: 11. In germline, CDR1 is SGHNT, CDR2 YENEEA. Together with reference TRBV11-3 and TRBJ2-1, the CDR3 gives the full variable domain: EAGVVQSPRYKIIEKKQPVAFWCNPISGHNTLYWYLQNLGQGPELLIRYENEEAVDDSQLPKDRFSAERLKGVDSTLKIQPAELGDSAVYLCASSHRSTSAHNEQFFGPGTRLTVL.